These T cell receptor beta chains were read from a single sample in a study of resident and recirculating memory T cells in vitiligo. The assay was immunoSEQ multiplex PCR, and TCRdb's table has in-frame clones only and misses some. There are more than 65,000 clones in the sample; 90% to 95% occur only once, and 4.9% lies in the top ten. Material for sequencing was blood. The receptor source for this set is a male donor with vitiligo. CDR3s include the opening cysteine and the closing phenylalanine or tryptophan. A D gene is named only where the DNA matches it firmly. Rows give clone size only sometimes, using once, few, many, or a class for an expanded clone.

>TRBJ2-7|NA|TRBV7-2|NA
TGTGCCAGCAGCTTTGGACAGGGAGGGACCTACGAGCAGTACTTC
CASSFGQGGTYEQYF
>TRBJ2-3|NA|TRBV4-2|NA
TGTGCCAGCAGCCCTCCCGGAGCAGATACGCAGTATTTT
CASSPPGADTQYF
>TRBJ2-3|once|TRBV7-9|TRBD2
TGTGCCAGCAGCTCCGATAGCGGGGGGCGCACAGATACGCAGTATTTT
CASSSDSGGRTDTQYF
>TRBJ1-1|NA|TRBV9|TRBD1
TGTGCCAGCAGCCGGACAGGGAGTGCCGCGAATACTGAAGCTTTCTTT
CASSRTGSAANTEAFF
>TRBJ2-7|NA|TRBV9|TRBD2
TGTGCCAGCAGTCCTACTAGCGGGAGTACCTACGAGCAGTACTTC
CASSPTSGSTYEQYF
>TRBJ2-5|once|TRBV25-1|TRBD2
TGTGCCAGCAGTGAATATAGAAGCGGGAGGCAAGAGACCCAGTACTTC
CASSEYRSGRQETQYF
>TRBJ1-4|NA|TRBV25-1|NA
TGTGCCAGCAGTGAAGGCGAACAGGGTGCGGATGAAAAACTGTTTTTT
CASSEGEQGADEKLFF
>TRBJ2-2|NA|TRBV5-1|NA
TGCGCCAGCAGCTTGGAGGAAGCGGCAAACACCGGGGAGCTGTTTTTT
CASSLEEAANTGELFF
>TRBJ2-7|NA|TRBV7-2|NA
TGTGCCAGCAGCTTAGGACAGGTAGTCTCCGACGAGCAGTACTTC
CASSLGQVVSDEQYF
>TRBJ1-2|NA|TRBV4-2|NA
TGTGCCAGCAGCCAAGACAGGACTAACTATGGCTACACCTTC
CASSQDRTNYGYTF
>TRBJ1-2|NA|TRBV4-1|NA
TGCGCCAGCAGCCAAGTGGCAGGGCTACATTATGGCTACACCTTC
CASSQVAGLHYGYTF
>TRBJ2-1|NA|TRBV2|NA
TGTGCCAGCAGTGAACTCGTTAGCTCCTACAATGAGCAGTTCTTC
CASSELVSSYNEQFF
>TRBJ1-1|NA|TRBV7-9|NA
TGTGCCAGCACCCGGTCCGGGGGGGCTGAAGCTTTCTTT
CASTRSGGAEAFF
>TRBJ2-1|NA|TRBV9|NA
TGTGCCAGCAGCGTAGATGGGGACACGTACAATGAGCAGTTCTTC
CASSVDGDTYNEQFF